A selection of T cell receptor beta chains follows, all from one sample in a study of blood T cell repertoires in COVID-19. Sequencing was performed with immunoSEQ multiplex PCR; in TCRdb, only in-frame clones are kept and a portion is missing. The profile covers more than 200,000 clones, with 88% appearing a single time and about 0.65% taken by the ten largest. Sequenced sample: peripheral blood. The receptors stem from a human donor in a cohort sampled during active COVID-19. CDR3s include the opening cysteine and the closing phenylalanine or tryptophan. Each record gives: V gene, J gene, D gene, clone size, CDR3 protein, CDR3 DNA. The D gene is left open where the match is weak. Not all rows give a size; the values are once, few, many and, for expanded clones, a class.

>TRBV5-1|TRBJ2-2|NA|NA
CATNRDTGTGELFF
TGCGCCACAAACAGGGACACAGGAACCGGGGAGCTGTTTTTT
>TRBV12-3/TRBV12-4|TRBJ1-2|NA|NA
CASSLAGGSTF
TGTGCCAGCAGTTTGGCGGGGGGGTCTACCTTC
>TRBV5-1|TRBJ2-7|TRBD2|NA
CASRTPGGSYEQYF
TGCGCCAGCAGAACGCCGGGGGGGTCCTACGAGCAGTACTTC
>TRBV6-2/TRBV6-3|TRBJ2-7|TRBD1|NA
CASSPDRILPYEQYF
TGTGCCAGCAGTCCGGACAGGATCCTCCCTTATGAGCAGTACTTC
>TRBV5-1|TRBJ1-5|TRBD1|NA
CASSWDSGQPQHF
TGCGCCAGCAGTTGGGACAGCGGTCAGCCCCAGCATTTT
>TRBV14|TRBJ2-1|TRBD1|NA
CASSQGTGNLDEQFF
TGTGCCAGCAGCCAGGGGACAGGGAATTTGGATGAGCAGTTCTTC
>TRBV24-1|TRBJ2-7|TRBD2|NA
CATSSGRVSYEQYF
TGTGCCACCAGTAGCGGGAGGGTCTCTTACGAGCAGTACTTC
>TRBV4-2|TRBJ2-3|NA|NA
CASSQEGGEIGGTQYF
TGTGCCAGCAGCCAAGAAGGAGGGGAGATTGGAGGTACGCAGTATTTT
>TRBV3-1/TRBV3-2|TRBJ2-7|NA|NA
CASSTGAGTYEQYF
TGTGCCAGCAGCACGGGTGCGGGAACCTACGAGCAGTACTTC
>TRBV25-1|TRBJ2-5|NA|NA
CASSEYVPGRGTQYF
TGTGCCAGCAGTGAATATGTTCCAGGGCGAGGGACCCAGTACTTC
>TRBV9|TRBJ2-7|NA|NA
CASSPRGAVEQYF
TGTGCCAGCAGCCCCCGGGGAGCCGTCGAGCAGTACTTC
>TRBV12-3/TRBV12-4|TRBJ1-2|NA|NA
CASSPPLGGGYTF
TGTGCCAGCAGTCCACCCCTCGGGGGTGGCTACACCTTC
>TRBV5-4|TRBJ2-7|NA|NA
CASSLRAGKGDEQYF
TGTGCCAGCAGCCTGCGAGCGGGGAAGGGGGACGAGCAGTACTTC
>TRBV19|TRBJ2-6|NA|once
CASSIRGTSGANVLTF
TGTGCCAGTAGTATTAGGGGAACCTCTGGGGCCAACGTCCTGACTTTC
>TRBV6-2/TRBV6-3|TRBJ2-2|NA|NA
CASSFQENTGELFF
TGTGCCAGCAGTTTCCAGGAGAACACCGGGGAGCTGTTTTTT
>TRBV2|TRBJ1-2|NA|NA
CASSERHSYGYTF
TGTGCCAGCAGTGAGAGACACAGCTATGGCTACACCTTC
>TRBV7-8|TRBJ2-2|NA|NA
CASSLRFLSTGELFF
TGTGCCAGCAGCTTAAGATTTCTTAGCACCGGGGAGCTGTTTTTT
>TRBV10-3|TRBJ1-2|NA|NA
CAIKTGQGWGGYTF
TGTGCCATCAAAACGGGCCAGGGGTGGGGTGGCTACACCTTC
>TRBV4-2|TRBJ1-3|NA|once
CASSQAGGLGGNTIYF
TGTGCCAGCAGCCAAGCCGGAGGGCTAGGGGGAAACACCATATATTTT
>TRBV18|TRBJ2-7|TRBD2|NA
CASSPPQLADYEQYF
TGTGCCAGCTCACCACCTCAACTAGCGGACTACGAGCAGTACTTC
>TRBV19|TRBJ2-1|NA|NA
CASSRVASPSNYNEQFF
TGTGCCAGTAGTCGCGTAGCGTCGCCGTCCAACTACAATGAGCAGTTCTTC
>TRBV13|TRBJ2-1|TRBD2|NA
CASSRPSSGIEQFF
TGTGCCAGCAGCCGGCCCTCTAGCGGGATTGAGCAGTTCTTC
>TRBV7-8|TRBJ1-5|NA|NA
CASSLARTALRQPQHF
TGTGCCAGCAGCTTAGCCCGGACAGCCCTACGCCAGCCCCAGCATTTT
>TRBV11-2|TRBJ1-2|TRBD1|NA
CASSLVQGGNYGYTF
TGTGCCAGCAGCTTAGTACAGGGGGGTAACTATGGCTACACCTTC
>TRBV7-3|TRBJ1-2|TRBD1|NA
CASSLRTGTGSANYGYTF
TGTGCCAGCAGCCTTAGGACCGGGACAGGGTCAGCAAACTATGGCTACACCTTC
>TRBV3-1/TRBV3-2|TRBJ1-5|NA|NA
CASSQDRDGGRAQHF
TGTGCCAGCAGCCAAGATCGGGACGGGGGGCGAGCCCAGCATTTT
>TRBV30|TRBJ1-2|TRBD1|NA
CAQRGAGGESYGYTF
TGTGCCCAACGTGGGGCAGGGGGCGAGTCCTATGGCTACACCTTC
>TRBV24-1|TRBJ2-3|NA|NA
CATSDWRDTQYF
TGTGCCACCAGTGACTGGAGAGATACGCAGTATTTT
>TRBV10-3|TRBJ1-2|TRBD1|NA
CAISGGRDRNYGYTF
TGTGCCATCAGTGGGGGTCGGGACAGAAACTATGGCTACACCTTC
>TRBV4-1|TRBJ2-5|NA|NA
CASSQDSTVQETQYF
TGCGCCAGCAGCCAAGACTCGACAGTCCAAGAGACCCAGTACTTC
>TRBV5-1|TRBJ2-7|NA|NA
CASSSQGYQASEQYF
TGCGCCAGCAGCTCGCAGGGTTATCAGGCGAGCGAGCAGTACTTC
>TRBV19|TRBJ2-7|NA|once
CASSIMGAGYAEQYF
TGTGCCAGTAGTATAATGGGGGCAGGGTACGCGGAGCAGTACTTC
>TRBV20-1|TRBJ2-7|NA|NA
CSASRGILSYEQYF
TGCAGTGCTAGTCGCGGAATCCTCTCCTACGAGCAGTACTTC
>TRBV9|TRBJ2-3|TRBD1|NA
CASSPRTGGPTDTQYF
TGTGCCAGCAGCCCCCGGACAGGGGGTCCCACAGATACGCAGTATTTT
>TRBV18|TRBJ2-7|NA|once
CASSSLEYEQYF
TGTGCCAGCTCATCCCTAGAGTACGAGCAGTACTTC
>TRBV30|TRBJ1-1|TRBD1|NA
CAWGDRAGTEAFF
TGTGCCTGGGGGGACAGGGCGGGCACTGAAGCTTTCTTT
>TRBV28|TRBJ2-4|NA|NA
CASSFVERLGNIQYF
TGTGCCAGCAGTTTTGTGGAGCGCCTGGGAAACATTCAGTACTTC
>TRBV25-1|TRBJ2-1|NA|NA
CASSENNEQFF
TGTGCCAGCAGCGAGAACAATGAGCAGTTCTTC
>TRBV15|TRBJ2-1|TRBD2|NA
CATSARSGIANEQFF
TGTGCCACCAGCGCCCGAAGCGGGATCGCCAATGAGCAGTTCTTC